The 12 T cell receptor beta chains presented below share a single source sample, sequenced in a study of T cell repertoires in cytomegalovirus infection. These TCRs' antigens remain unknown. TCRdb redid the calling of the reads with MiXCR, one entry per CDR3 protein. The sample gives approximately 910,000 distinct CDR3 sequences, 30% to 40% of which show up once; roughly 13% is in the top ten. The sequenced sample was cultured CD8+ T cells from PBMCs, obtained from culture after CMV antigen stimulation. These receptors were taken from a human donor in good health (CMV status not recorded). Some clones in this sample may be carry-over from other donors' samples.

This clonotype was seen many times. Here the CDR3 reads CASSLGSGGQGGTEAFF. The CDR3 region has the DNA TGTGCCAGCAGCTTAGGGAGTGGGGGACAGGGAGGCACTGAAGCTTTCTTT. V is TRBV7-8 and J is TRBJ1-1; TRBD1 matches at 9 bases. CDR1 and CDR2 from the germline V gene are SGHVS and FQNEAQ. There are 17 residues in the CDR3. After removal of 1 base from V and 4 bases from J, the junction contained 10 bases not matched to a gene.

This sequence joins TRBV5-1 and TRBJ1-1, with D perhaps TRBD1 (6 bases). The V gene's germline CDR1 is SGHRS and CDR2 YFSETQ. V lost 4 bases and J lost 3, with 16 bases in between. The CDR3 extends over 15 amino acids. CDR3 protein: CASSLGGGEDTEAFF. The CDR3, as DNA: TGCGCCAGCAGCCTGGGCGGGGGCGAGGACACTGAAGCTTTCTTT.

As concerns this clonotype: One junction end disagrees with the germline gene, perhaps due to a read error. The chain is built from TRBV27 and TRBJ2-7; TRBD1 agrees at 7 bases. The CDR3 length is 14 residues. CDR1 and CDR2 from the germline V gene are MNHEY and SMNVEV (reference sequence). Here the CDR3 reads CANSYLQGWYEQYF. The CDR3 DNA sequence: TGTGCCAACAGTTACTTACAGGGGTGGTACGAGCAGTACTTC.

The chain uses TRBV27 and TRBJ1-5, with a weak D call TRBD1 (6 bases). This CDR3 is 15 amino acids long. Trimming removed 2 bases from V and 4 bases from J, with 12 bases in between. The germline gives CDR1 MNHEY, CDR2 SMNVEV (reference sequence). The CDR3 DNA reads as TGTGCCAGCAGTTTAACTACAGGGTTGAATCAGCCCCAGCATTTT. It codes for CASSLTTGLNQPQHF.

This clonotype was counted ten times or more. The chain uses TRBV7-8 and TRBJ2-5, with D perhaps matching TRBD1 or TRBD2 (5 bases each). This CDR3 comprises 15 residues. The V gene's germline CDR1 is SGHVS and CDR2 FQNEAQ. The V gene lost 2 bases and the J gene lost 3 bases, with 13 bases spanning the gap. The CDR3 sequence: CASSLRDQRKETQYF. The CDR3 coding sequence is TGTGCCAGCAGCTTACGGGACCAAAGAAAAGAGACCCAGTACTTC.

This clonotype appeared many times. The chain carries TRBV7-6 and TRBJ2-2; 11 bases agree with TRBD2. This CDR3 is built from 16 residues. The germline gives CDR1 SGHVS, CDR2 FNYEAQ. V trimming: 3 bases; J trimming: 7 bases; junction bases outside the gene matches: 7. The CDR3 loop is CASSLLAGGLVGELFF. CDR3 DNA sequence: TGTGCCAGCAGCTTGCTAGCGGGGGGCCTGGTCGGGGAGCTGTTTTTT.

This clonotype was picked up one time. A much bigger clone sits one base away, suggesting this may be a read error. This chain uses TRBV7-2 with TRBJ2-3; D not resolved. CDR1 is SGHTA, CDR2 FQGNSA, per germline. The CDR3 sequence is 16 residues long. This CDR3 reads CANSFRPPGGTDTQYF. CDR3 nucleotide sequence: TGTGCCAACAGCTTCCGCCCTCCCGGCGGCACAGATACGCAGTATTTT. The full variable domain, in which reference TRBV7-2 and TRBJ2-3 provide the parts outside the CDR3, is GAGVSQSPSNKVTEKGKDVELRCDPISGHTALYWYRQSLGQGLEFLIYFQGNSAPDKSGLPSDRFSAERTGGSVSTLTIQRTQQEDSAVYLCANSFRPPGGTDTQYFGPGTRLTVL.

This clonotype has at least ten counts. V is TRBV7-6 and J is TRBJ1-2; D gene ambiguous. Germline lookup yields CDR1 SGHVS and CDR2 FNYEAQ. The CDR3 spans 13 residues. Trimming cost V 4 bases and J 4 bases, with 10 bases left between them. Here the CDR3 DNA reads TGTGCCAGCAGCTACGGACCGCTCTATGGCTACACCTTC. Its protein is CASSYGPLYGYTF. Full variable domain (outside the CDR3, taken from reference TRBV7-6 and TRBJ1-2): GAGVSQSPRYKVTKRGQDVALRCDPISGHVSLYWYRQALGQGPEFLTYFNYEAQQDKSGLPNDRFSAERPEGSISTLTIQRTEQRDSAMYRCASSYGPLYGYTFGSGTRLTVV.

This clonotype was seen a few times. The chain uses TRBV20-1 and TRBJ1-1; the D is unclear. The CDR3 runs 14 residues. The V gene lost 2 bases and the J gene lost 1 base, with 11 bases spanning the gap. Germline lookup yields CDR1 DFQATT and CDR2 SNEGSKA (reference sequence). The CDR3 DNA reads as TGCAGTGCTAGACCAATTATAGGGAACACTGAAGCTTTCTTT. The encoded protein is CSARPIIGNTEAFF.

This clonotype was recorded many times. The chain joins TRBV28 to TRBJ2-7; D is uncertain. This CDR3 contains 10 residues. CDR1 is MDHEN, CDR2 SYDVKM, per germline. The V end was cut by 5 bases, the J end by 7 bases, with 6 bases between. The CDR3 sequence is CASSPYEQYV. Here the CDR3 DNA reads TGTGCCAGCAGTCCGTATGAGCAGTACGTC.

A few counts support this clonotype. The DNA for the CDR3 is TGTGCCAGTAGTATAGTGTTTGGGGTCGAGCTCTACAATGAGCAGTTCTTC. The encoded protein is CASSIVFGVELYNEQFF. The chain joins TRBV19 to TRBJ2-1; unclear D gene. Germline CDR1 is LNHDA and CDR2 is SQIVND (reference sequence). Trimming shortened V by 1 base and J by 3 bases, and 16 bases separated the two germline ends. The CDR3 contains 17 residues.

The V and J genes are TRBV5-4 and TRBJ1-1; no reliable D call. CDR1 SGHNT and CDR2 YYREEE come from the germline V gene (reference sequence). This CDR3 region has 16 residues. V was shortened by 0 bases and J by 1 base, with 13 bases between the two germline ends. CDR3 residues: CASSLAADWPNTEAFF. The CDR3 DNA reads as TGTGCCAGCAGCTTGGCCGCTGATTGGCCGAACACTGAAGCTTTCTTT.